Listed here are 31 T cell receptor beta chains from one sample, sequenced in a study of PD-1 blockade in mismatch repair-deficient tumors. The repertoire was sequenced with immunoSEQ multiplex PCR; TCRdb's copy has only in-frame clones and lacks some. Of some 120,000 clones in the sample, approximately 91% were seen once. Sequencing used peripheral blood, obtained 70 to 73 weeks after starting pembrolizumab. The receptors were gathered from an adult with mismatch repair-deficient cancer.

CDR3 loop: CASSGSGYYTF. The CDR3 DNA sequence: TGTGCCAGCAGTGGGTCCGGATACTACACCTTC. V usage is TRBV2 and J usage is TRBJ1-2, with D unclear. V dropped 4 bases and J dropped 10 bases, with 10 bases sitting between them. The CDR3 spans 11 residues. The V gene's germline CDR1 is SNHLY and CDR2 FYNNEI.

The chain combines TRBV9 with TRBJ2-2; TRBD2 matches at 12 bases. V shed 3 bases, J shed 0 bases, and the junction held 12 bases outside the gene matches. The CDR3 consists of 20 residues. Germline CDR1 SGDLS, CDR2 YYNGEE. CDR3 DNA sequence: TGTGCCAGCAGCGAGGTGGCGACAGGACTAGCGGGGTCGAACACCGGGGAGCTGTTTTTT. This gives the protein CASSEVATGLAGSNTGELFF.

The CDR3 here is CASSFQGVTDTQYF. Written as DNA, the CDR3 is TGTGCCAGCTCATTCCAGGGAGTCACAGATACGCAGTATTTT. This chain joins TRBV18 and TRBJ2-3; D tentatively reads TRBD1 or TRBD2 (5 bases each). The germline gives CDR1 KGHSH, CDR2 LQKENI. V shed 5 bases and J shed 2 bases, with 11 bases lying between them. The CDR3 extends over 14 amino acids. Complete variable domain (other parts from reference TRBV18 and TRBJ2-3): NAGVMQNPRHLVRRRGQEARLRCSPMKGHSHVYWYRQLPEEGLKFMVYLQKENIIDESGMPKERFSAEFPKEGPSILRIQQVVRGDSAAYFCASSFQGVTDTQYFGPGTRLTVL.

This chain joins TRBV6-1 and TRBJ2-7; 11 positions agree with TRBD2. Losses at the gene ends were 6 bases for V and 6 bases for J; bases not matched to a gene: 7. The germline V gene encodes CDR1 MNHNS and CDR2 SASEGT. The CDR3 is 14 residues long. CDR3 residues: CASRPSGRSSEQYF. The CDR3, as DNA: TGTGCCAGCAGGCCTAGCGGGAGGTCATCCGAGCAGTACTTC.

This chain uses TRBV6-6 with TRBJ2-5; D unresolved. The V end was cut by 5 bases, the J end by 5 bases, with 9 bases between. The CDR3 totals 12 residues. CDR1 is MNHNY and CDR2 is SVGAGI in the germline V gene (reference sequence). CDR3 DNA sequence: TGTGCCAGCAGTCCCAGCGAGGAGACCCAGTACTTC. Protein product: CASSPSEETQYF.

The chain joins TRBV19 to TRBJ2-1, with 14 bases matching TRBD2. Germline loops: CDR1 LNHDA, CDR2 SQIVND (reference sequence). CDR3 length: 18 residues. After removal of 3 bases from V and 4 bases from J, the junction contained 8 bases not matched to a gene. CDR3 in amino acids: CASSILGLAGAGYNEQFF. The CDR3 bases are TGTGCCAGTAGTATCCTGGGACTAGCGGGAGCAGGGTACAATGAGCAGTTCTTC.

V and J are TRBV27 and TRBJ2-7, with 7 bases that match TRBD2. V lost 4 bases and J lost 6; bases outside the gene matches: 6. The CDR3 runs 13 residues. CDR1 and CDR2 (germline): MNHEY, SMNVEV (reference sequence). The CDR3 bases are TGTGCCAGCAGTTCGGGACTAAGCGGCGAGCAGTACTTC. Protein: CASSSGLSGEQYF.

CDR3 region: CATGTGAGQPQHF. The CDR3 DNA follows: TGTGCCACCGGAACAGGGGCGGGTCAGCCCCAGCATTTT. This rearrangement joins TRBV15 to TRBJ1-5; 7 positions agree with TRBD1. The germline CDR1 and CDR2 sequences are LNHNV and YYDKDF (reference sequence). The CDR3 covers 13 residues. V trimming: 8 bases; J trimming: 6 bases; junction bases outside the gene matches: 7.

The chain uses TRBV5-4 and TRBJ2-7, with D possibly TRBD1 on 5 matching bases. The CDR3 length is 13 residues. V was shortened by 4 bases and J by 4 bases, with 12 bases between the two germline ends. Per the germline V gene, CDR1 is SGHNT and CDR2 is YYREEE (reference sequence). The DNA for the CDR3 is TGTGCCAGCAGCCTAGGACAAGATTACGAGCAGTACTTC. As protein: CASSLGQDYEQYF.

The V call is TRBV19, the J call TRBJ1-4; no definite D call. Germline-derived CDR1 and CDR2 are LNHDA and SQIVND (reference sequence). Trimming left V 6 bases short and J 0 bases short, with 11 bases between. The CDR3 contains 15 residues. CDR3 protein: CASSPISATNEKLFF. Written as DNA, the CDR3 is TGTGCCAGTAGCCCCATTTCCGCAACTAATGAAAAACTGTTTTTT.

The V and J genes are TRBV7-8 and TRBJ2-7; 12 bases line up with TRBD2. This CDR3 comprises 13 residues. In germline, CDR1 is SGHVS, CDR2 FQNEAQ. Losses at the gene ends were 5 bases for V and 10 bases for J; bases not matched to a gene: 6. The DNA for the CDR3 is TGTGCCAGCAGCCGCTCACTAGCGGGAGGACAGTACTTC. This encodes CASSRSLAGGQYF. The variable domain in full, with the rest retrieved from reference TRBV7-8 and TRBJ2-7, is GAGVSQSPRYKVAKRGQDVALRCDPISGHVSLFWYQQALGQGPEFLTYFQNEAQLDKSGLPSDRFFAERPEGSVSTLKIQRTQQEDSAVYLCASSRSLAGGQYFGPGTRLTVT.

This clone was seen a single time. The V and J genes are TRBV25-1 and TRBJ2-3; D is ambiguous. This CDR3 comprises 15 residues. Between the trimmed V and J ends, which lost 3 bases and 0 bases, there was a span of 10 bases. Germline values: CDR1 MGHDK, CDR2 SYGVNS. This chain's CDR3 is CASSDPATSTDTQYF. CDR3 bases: TGTGCCAGCAGTGATCCAGCGACTAGCACAGATACGCAGTATTTT. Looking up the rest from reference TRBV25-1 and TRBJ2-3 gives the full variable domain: EADIYQTPRYLVIGTGKKITLECSQTMGHDKMYWYQQDPGMELHLIHYSYGVNSTEKGDLSSESTVSRIRTEHFPLTLESARPSHTSQYLCASSDPATSTDTQYFGPGTRLTVL.

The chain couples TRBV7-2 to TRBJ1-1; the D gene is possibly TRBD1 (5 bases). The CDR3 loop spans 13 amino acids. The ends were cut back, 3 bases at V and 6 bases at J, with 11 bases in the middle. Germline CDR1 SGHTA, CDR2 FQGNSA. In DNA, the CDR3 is TGTGCCAGCAGCTTTTTCGGGGGGGCTGAAGCTTTCTTT. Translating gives CASSFFGGAEAFF.

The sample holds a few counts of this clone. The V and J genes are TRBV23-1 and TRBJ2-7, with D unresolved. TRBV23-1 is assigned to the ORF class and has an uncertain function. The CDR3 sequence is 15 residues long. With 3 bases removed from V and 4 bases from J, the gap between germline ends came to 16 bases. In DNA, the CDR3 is TGCGCCAGCAGTCAGTTATTGGAACTAATGTACGAGCAGTACTTC. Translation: CASSQLLELMYEQYF.

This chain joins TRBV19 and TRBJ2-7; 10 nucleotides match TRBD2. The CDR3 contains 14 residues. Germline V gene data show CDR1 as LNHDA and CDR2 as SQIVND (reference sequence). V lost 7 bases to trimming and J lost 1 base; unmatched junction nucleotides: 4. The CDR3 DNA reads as TGTGCCAGTAAGAGCGGGAGGGGATCCTACGAGCAGTACTTC. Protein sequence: CASKSGRGSYEQYF.

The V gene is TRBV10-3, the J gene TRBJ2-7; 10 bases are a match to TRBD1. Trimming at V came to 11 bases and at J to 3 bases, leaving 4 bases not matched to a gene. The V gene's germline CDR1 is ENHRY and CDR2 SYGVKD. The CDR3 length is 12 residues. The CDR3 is CASGTGVYEQYF. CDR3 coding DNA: TGTGCCTCAGGGACAGGGGTCTACGAGCAGTACTTC.

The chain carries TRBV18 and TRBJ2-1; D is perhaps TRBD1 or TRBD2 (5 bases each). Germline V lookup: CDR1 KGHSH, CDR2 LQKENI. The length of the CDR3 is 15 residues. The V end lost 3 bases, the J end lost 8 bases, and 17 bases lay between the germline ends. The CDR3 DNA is TGTGCCAGCTCACCGGGACCCACCTTCCCCCATGAGCAGTTCTTC. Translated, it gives CASSPGPTFPHEQFF.

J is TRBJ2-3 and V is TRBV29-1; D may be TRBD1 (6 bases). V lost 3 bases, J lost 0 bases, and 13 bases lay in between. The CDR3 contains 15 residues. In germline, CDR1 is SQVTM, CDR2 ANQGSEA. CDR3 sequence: CSVDPGDTSTDTQYF. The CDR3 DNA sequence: TGCAGCGTTGACCCAGGGGACACCAGCACAGATACGCAGTATTTT.

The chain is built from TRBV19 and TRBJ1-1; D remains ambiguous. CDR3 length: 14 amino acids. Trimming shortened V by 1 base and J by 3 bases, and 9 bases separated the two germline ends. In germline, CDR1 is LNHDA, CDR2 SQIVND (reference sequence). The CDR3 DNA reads TGTGCCAGTAGTATAGGGGCAGGACACACTGAAGCTTTCTTT. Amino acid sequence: CASSIGAGHTEAFF.

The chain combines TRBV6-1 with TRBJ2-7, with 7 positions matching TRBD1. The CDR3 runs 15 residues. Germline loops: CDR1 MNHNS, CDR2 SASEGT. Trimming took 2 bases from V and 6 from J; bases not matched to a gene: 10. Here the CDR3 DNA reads TGTGCCAGCAGTGAAAGGAGACAGGGAGAAGGCGAGCAGTACTTC. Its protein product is CASSERRQGEGEQYF.

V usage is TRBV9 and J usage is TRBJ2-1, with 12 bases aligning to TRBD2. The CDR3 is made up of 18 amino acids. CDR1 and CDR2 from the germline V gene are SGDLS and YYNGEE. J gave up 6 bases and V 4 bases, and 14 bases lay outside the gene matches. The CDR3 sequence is CASSPRLLAGGPVNEQFF. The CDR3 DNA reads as TGTGCCAGCAGCCCGCGACTGCTAGCGGGAGGGCCCGTCAATGAGCAGTTCTTC.

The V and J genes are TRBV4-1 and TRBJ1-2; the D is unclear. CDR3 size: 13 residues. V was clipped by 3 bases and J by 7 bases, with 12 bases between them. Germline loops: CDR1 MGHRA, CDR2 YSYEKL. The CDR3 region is CASSQLGLGGYTF. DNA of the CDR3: TGCGCCAGCAGCCAGTTAGGGCTTGGTGGCTACACCTTC.

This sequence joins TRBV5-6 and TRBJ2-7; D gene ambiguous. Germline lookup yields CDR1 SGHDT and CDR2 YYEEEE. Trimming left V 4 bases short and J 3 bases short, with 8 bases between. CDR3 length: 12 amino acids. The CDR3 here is CASSPKGYEQYF. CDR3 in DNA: TGTGCCAGCAGCCCGAAAGGCTACGAGCAGTACTTC.

The CDR3 sequence: CATQTAGGSPDTQYF. CDR3 coding DNA: TGTGCCACCCAGACGGCGGGAGGGAGCCCAGATACGCAGTATTTT. The chain uses TRBV4-2 and TRBJ2-3; 9 bases match TRBD2. Trimming at V came to 10 bases and at J to 4 bases, leaving 12 bases not matched to a gene. In germline, CDR1 is LGHNA, CDR2 YNFKEQ. The CDR3 sequence is 15 residues long.

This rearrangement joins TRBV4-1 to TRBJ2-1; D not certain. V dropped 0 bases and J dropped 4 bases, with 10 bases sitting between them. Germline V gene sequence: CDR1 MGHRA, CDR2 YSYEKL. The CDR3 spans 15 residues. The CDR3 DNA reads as TGCGCCAGCAGCCAAGATTCTGGGCTGTACAATGAGCAGTTCTTC. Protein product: CASSQDSGLYNEQFF.

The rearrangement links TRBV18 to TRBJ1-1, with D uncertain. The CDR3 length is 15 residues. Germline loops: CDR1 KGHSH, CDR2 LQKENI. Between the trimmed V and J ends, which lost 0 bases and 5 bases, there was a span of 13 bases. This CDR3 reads CASSPPKGAFTEAFF. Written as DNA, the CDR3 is TGTGCCAGCTCACCACCGAAGGGCGCGTTTACTGAAGCTTTCTTT.

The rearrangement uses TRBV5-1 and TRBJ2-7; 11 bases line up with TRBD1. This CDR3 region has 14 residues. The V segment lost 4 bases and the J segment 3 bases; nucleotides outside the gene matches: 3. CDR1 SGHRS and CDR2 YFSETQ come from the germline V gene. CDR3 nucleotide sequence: TGCGCCAGCAGCAAAGGGACAGGGGGCTACGAGCAGTACTTC. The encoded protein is CASSKGTGGYEQYF.

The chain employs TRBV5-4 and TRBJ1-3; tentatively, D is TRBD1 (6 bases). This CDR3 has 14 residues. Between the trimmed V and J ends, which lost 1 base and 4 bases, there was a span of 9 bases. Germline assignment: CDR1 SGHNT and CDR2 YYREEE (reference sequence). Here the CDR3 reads CASSLTGLGNTIYF. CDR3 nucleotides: TGTGCCAGCAGCTTGACAGGGTTGGGAAACACCATATATTTT.

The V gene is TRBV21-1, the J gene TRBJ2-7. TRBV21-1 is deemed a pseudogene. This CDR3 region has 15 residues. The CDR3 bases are TGTGCCAGCAGCAAAAAGTGGCTGTTAACTCACGAGCAGTACTTC. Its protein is CASSKKWLLTHEQYF.

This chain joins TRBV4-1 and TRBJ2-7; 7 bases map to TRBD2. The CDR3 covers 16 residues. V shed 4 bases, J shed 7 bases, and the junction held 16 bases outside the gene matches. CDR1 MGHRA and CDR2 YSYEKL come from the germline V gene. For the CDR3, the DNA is TGCGCCAGCAGCCTAACCTTACTGGGGGGGATGAGGGAGCAGTACTTC. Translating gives CASSLTLLGGMREQYF.

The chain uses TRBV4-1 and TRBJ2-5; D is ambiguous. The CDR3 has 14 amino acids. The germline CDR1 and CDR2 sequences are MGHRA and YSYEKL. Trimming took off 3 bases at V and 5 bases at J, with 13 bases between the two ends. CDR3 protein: CASSQPALDETQYF. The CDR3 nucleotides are TGCGCCAGCAGCCAGCCGGCCCTGGATGAGACCCAGTACTTC.